These T cell receptor beta chains were read from a single sample in a study of cytomegalovirus exposure and HLA in healthy donors. The method was immunoSEQ multiplex PCR; TCRdb's version includes in-frame clones alone and lacks a portion of them. Here the sample spans approximately 220,000 clones, 65% to 80% being singletons. The sequenced sample consisted of PBMCs. Every receptor here comes from a girl between 2 and 10 years old in good health and CMV-seronegative. CDR3s leave out the opening cysteine and the closing phenylalanine or tryptophan. The size of a clone is reported for some rows only, either as once, few or many, or as a class for expanded clones.

clone_size	v_call	j_call	cdr3_aa
NA	TRBV19	NA	ASSNSGYEQY
NA	TRBV18	TRBJ2-2	ASSPLSGGSGELF
NA	TRBV6-5	TRBJ2-7	ASSKRQGGLAEQY
NA	TRBV30	TRBJ2-3	AWKALLKRTDWY
NA	TRBV7-9	TRBJ1-1	ASSLFPLAF
NA	TRBV5-1	TRBJ2-7	ASSSGQSSYEQY
NA	TRBV30	TRBJ2-7	ALGRTGGDEQY
NA	TRBV5-1	TRBJ2-5	ASSLETGGETQY
few	TRBV2	TRBJ1-5	ASNAQGGNQPQH
NA	TRBV5-1	TRBJ2-3	ASSPTAAGVTDTQY
NA	TRBV19	TRBJ2-5	ASSIGHQETQY
once	TRBV5-1	TRBJ1-2	ASRTGGPSNYGYT
few	TRBV19	TRBJ2-3	ASSMYGGPTDTQY
few	TRBV28	TRBJ1-2	ASSWGVGTDYGYT
NA	TRBV9	TRBJ1-2	ASSVTGRGYT
NA	TRBV7-9	TRBJ2-1	ASSSVNNEQF
once	TRBV9	TRBJ1-2	ASSVAGENYGYT
NA	TRBV4-1	TRBJ1-6	ASSQDTVNNSPLH
NA	TRBV6-1	TRBJ1-2	ASSDWAAANYGYT
NA	TRBV2	TRBJ2-2	ASKGQGNTGELF
once	TRBV18	TRBJ1-1	ASSPPPGESTEAF
NA	TRBV27	TRBJ1-1	ASSSGGFTEAF
NA	TRBV25-1	TRBJ1-1	ASSESLARTEAF
once	TRBV25-1	NA	ASSEAGTGVSYEQY